The T cell receptor beta chain under discussion was sequenced for a study of control samples from healthy donors and cancer patients. The CDR3 is 19 amino acids. From germline, CDR1 is MGHRA and CDR2 YSYEKL. The J segment lost 0 bases and the V segment lost 3 bases, leaving 12 bases of the junction unmatched. TCRdb's copy holds only in-frame clones and misses some; the assay was immunoSEQ multiplex PCR. The profile covers about 120,000 clones, with around 90% appearing a single time and 40% taken by the ten largest. This clone occurred once. The origin of this receptor is a man in his forties or fifties in good health. V and J are TRBV4-1 and TRBJ1-1; 11 bases map to TRBD1. Material for sequencing was blood. The CDR3 sequence is CASSHLAGQGVSMNTEAFF. CDR3 DNA sequence: TGCGCCAGCAGCCACCTGGCGGGACAGGGGGTATCAATGAACACTGAAGCTTTCTTT.